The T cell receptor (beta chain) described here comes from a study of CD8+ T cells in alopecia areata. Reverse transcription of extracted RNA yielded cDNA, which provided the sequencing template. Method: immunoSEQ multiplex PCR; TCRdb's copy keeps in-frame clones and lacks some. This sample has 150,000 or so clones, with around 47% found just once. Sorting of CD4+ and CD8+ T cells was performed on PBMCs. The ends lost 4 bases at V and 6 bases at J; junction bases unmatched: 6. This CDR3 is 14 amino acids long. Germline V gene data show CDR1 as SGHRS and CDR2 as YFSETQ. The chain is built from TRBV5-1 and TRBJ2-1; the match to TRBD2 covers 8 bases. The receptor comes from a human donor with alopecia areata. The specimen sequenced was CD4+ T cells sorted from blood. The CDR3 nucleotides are TGCGCCAGCAGCGCCTACACTAGCGGCAATGAGCAGTTCTTC. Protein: CASSAYTSGNEQFF.